The T cell receptor beta chain under discussion was sequenced for a study of siplizumab effects on memory and regulatory T cells. Study-wide background: The authors ran mixed lymphocyte reactions in pairs, with siplizumab at 0.95 to 1 ug/mL or without drug.

Notes on the study in general: Naive T cells apparently outstripped memory cells in diversity and seemed major alloresponse contributors.

The CDR3 loop spans 13 amino acids. The V end was cut by 8 bases, the J end by 1 base, with 11 bases between. Germline V lookup: CDR1 KGHSH, CDR2 LQKENI. A roughly six-day coculture at 37°C was performed with the mixed lymphocyte reaction cells. This clone is medium-sized in the sample. Its specificity is unknown. Data came from immunoSEQ multiplex PCR; TCRdb stores just in-frame clones and leaves some out. Of 8,500 to 10,000 clones listed, roughly two fifths are singletons. The clonotype was recovered from a human donor in good health; the cells came from an allogeneic mixed lymphocyte reaction. The chain recombines TRBV18 with TRBJ1-1; no firm D call. The sequenced sample was CFSE-low (dividing) CD4+ T cells sorted from an allogeneic mixed lymphocyte reaction. This CDR3 reads CASLNKPNTEAFF. The CDR3 bases are TGTGCCAGCCTTAATAAGCCGAACACTGAAGCTTTCTTT.